The T cell receptor (beta chain) described here comes from a study of radiotherapy plus CTLA-4 blockade in lung cancer. Only in-frame clones appear in the TCRdb table, and some are missing; sequencing was by immunoSEQ multiplex PCR. The sample has around 85,000 clones; 70% to 90% are singletons. Germline CDR1 is MDHEN and CDR2 is SYDVKM. The CDR3 has 15 amino acids. The trim removed 6 bases at V and 8 bases at J, leaving 15 bases unmatched. This sequence originates from a human donor with non-small cell lung cancer who had a partial response to radiotherapy plus ipilimumab. The starting material was peripheral blood, obtained from a patient treated with radiotherapy plus ipilimumab. The chain carries TRBV28 and TRBJ1-2, with 7 bases identical to TRBD1. The DNA of the CDR3 is TGTGCCAGCAGGTATAACTACAGGGGAAAAGGGGGCTACACCTTC. This gives the protein CASRYNYRGKGGYTF.